This entry lists 20 T cell receptor beta chains sequenced from one sample in a study of glioma-infiltrating T cells (dated by TCRdb to about 2016). TCRdb names Illumina MiSeq as the instrument used. The iRepertoire nested amplicon-rescue multiplex PCR (arm-PCR) platform was used to amplify TCR alpha and beta CDR3 regions from RNA. Using fastp at Q25 and MiXCR, TCRdb reprocessed the public reads and kept productive beta chains. Every distinct CDR3 protein forms one entry, paired with its most common genes and DNA. This sample has around 350,000 distinct CDR3 sequences in its table, and 35% to 45% of those were observed once. The ten largest clones capture 12% of the sample. Input material: glioma tissue, nonneoplastic brain tissue, or PBMCs (not recorded which). The receptors originated from a human donor with low-grade glioma or glioblastoma, undergoing nonglioma brain surgery, or in good health (not recorded which).

This clonotype has just a few counts. This chain uses TRBV2 with TRBJ2-3; D unclear. V was trimmed by 6 bases and J by 2 bases, leaving 12 bases between them. Germline V CDR1 and CDR2: SNHLY, FYNNEI. This CDR3 contains 14 residues. CDR3 sequence: CASSSDTYTDTQYF. CDR3 DNA sequence: TGTGCCAGCAGCTCCGACACATACACAGATACGCAGTATTTT.

This clonotype was seen repeatedly, ten times or more. V usage is TRBV7-2 and J usage is TRBJ1-2; TRBD1 matches 7 bases. There are 14 residues in the CDR3. Looked up from germline, CDR1 is SGHTA and CDR2 is FQGNSA. Trimming took 6 bases from V and 5 from J; bases not matched to a gene: 9. CDR3 residues: CASSILGQDYGYTF. In nucleotides, the CDR3 is TGTGCCAGCAGTATCCTCGGACAGGATTATGGCTACACCTTC.

This clonotype has at least ten counts. The gene calls are TRBV6-2 or TRBV6-3 and TRBJ2-7; D is perhaps TRBD1 (5 bases). The CDR3 covers 11 residues. V lost 10 bases to trimming and J lost 4 bases, with 11 bases between them. Looked up from germline, CDR1 is MNHEY and CDR2 is SVGEGT. The CDR3: CATSRVYEQYF. CDR3 coding DNA: TGTGCCACCTCCAGGGTATACGAGCAGTACTTC.

This clonotype was found a few times. The V call is TRBV28, the J call TRBJ2-7, with D perhaps TRBD2 (5 bases). The CDR3 spans 11 residues. The germline V gene has CDR1 MDHEN and CDR2 SYDVKM. Deletions cut 5 bases from V and 6 bases from J, with 8 bases between. DNA of the CDR3: TGTGCCAGCAGTCCGGGGAGCGAGCAGTACTTC. Its protein is CASSPGSEQYF.

This clonotype showed up just a few times. The rearrangement links TRBV5-1 to TRBJ1-1; D is ambiguous. CDR3 length: 15 amino acids. V shed 3 bases and J shed 1 base, with 13 bases lying between them. From germline, CDR1 is SGHRS and CDR2 YFSETQ. This CDR3 reads CASSSGPGRNTEAFF. CDR3 DNA sequence: TGCGCCAGCAGCTCAGGACCGGGGAGGAACACTGAAGCTTTCTTT.

V gene TRBV29-1 combines with J gene TRBJ2-7; D is uncertain. The ends were cut back, 7 bases at V and 0 bases at J, with 13 bases in the middle. CDR1 and CDR2 (germline): SQVTM, ANQGSEA. The CDR3 is made up of 13 amino acids. CDR3 sequence (DNA): TGCAGCGCCGAAGACGCAAGCTCCTACGAGCAGTACTTC. Translated, it gives CSAEDASSYEQYF.

This clonotype was seen repeatedly, ten times or more. The chain has TRBV20-1 and TRBJ1-1, with D possibly being TRBD1 (5 bases). V was shortened by 6 bases and J by 0 bases, with 14 bases between the two germline ends. The CDR3 runs 14 residues. Germline assignment: CDR1 DFQATT and CDR2 SNEGSKA (reference sequence). Written as DNA, the CDR3 is TGCAGTGCCTACTCCGGGGGATTGAACACTGAAGCTTTCTTT. It translates to CSAYSGGLNTEAFF.

J is TRBJ1-5 and V is TRBV6-1; 8 nucleotides line up with TRBD1. The CDR3 is 16 residues long. V was pared by 3 bases and J by 0 bases, with 4 bases of the junction left unmatched. Germline assignment: CDR1 MNHNS and CDR2 SASEGT. The CDR3 coding sequence is TGTGCCAGCAGTGAGAGGACAGGGACTAGCAATCAGCCCCAGCATTTT. It encodes CASSERTGTSNQPQHF.

This clonotype appeared many times. This sequence joins TRBV6-5 and TRBJ2-3; tentatively, D is TRBD1 (6 bases). Germline assignment: CDR1 MNHEY and CDR2 SVGAGI. Trimming shortened V by 2 bases and J by 4 bases, and 16 bases separated the two germline ends. The CDR3 loop spans 16 amino acids. The CDR3 DNA is TGTGCCAGCAGTTACCAACAGGGAACGGTTTCAGATACGCAGTATTTT. Translated: CASSYQQGTVSDTQYF.

This chain links TRBV2 with TRBJ2-7; weak D call: TRBD1 (6 bases). V was cut by 6 bases and J by 0 bases, with 12 bases left in between. Germline CDR1 SNHLY, CDR2 FYNNEI. This CDR3 contains 14 residues. CDR3 DNA: TGTGCCAGCAGAGACAGGCTCGACTCCTACGAGCAGTACTTC. It is translated as CASRDRLDSYEQYF.

The V call is TRBV7-2, the J call TRBJ2-3; 12 bases fit TRBD2. Germline V lookup: CDR1 SGHTA, CDR2 FQGNSA. V lost 3 bases to trimming and J lost 1 base; unmatched junction nucleotides: 2. CDR3 length: 16 amino acids. The CDR3 DNA follows: TGTGCCAGCAGCTTTTGGACTAGCGGGGGCACAGATACGCAGTATTTT. It yields the protein CASSFWTSGGTDTQYF.

The chain has TRBV7-9 and TRBJ2-1; D not resolved. Germline V CDR1 and CDR2: SEHNR, FQNEAQ (reference sequence). The CDR3 sequence is 15 residues long. Trimming shortened V by 2 bases and J by 0 bases, and 8 bases separated the two germline ends. CDR3 loop: CASSLLRNSYNEQFF. CDR3 nucleotides: TGTGCCAGCAGCTTACTAAGGAACTCCTACAATGAGCAGTTCTTC. The full variable domain, with the rest looked up from reference TRBV7-9 and TRBJ2-1, is DTGVSQNPRHKITKRGQNVTFRCDPISEHNRLYWYRQTLGQGPEFLTYFQNEAQLEKSRLLSDRFSAERPKGSFSTLEIQRTEQGDSAMYLCASSLLRNSYNEQFFGPGTRLTVL.

This clonotype came up many times. This chain links TRBV7-2 with TRBJ2-7, with TRBD1 matching 7 bases. CDR3 length equals 13 residues. The ends lost 7 bases at V and 7 bases at J; junction bases unmatched: 10. Germline V gives CDR1 SGHTA, CDR2 FQGNSA. In DNA form, the CDR3 reads TGTGCCAGCACCCAGGACAGGCGTCGGGAGCAGTACTTC. This gives the protein CASTQDRRREQYF. Looking up the rest from reference TRBV7-2 and TRBJ2-7 gives the full variable domain: GAGVSQSPSNKVTEKGKDVELRCDPISGHTALYWYRQSLGQGLEFLIYFQGNSAPDKSGLPSDRFSAERTGGSVSTLTIQRTQQEDSAVYLCASTQDRRREQYFGPGTRLTVT.

There are many counts of this clonotype. The J gene is TRBJ1-1, the V gene TRBV6-1; a possible D gene is TRBD1 (5 bases). This CDR3 is built from 14 residues. From germline, CDR1 is MNHNS and CDR2 SASEGT. Trimming left V 6 bases short and J 0 bases short, with 11 bases between. In DNA, the CDR3 is TGTGCCAGCAGGCGGACGGACATGAACACTGAAGCTTTCTTT. Translating it yields CASRRTDMNTEAFF.

In its sample, this clonotype was seen many times. The CDR3 is CASRLAGGPVVYEQYF. The CDR3 DNA reads as TGTGCCAGCAGACTAGCGGGAGGGCCAGTGGTCTACGAGCAGTACTTC. V gene TRBV27 combines with J gene TRBJ2-7; 13 bases match TRBD2. J lost 3 bases, V lost 6 bases, and 8 bases had no gene match. This CDR3 spans 16 amino acids. Germline-derived CDR1 and CDR2 are MNHEY and SMNVEV (reference sequence).

The rearrangement uses TRBV27 and TRBJ2-3; 8 bases fit TRBD2. V dropped 10 bases and J dropped 7; count of bases not matched to a gene: 19. The CDR3 loop spans 16 amino acids. CDR1 MNHEY and CDR2 SMNVEV come from the germline V gene (reference sequence). CDR3 sequence (DNA): TGTGCCATCAACCCACTGGGACTAGTTTCCCCATATACGCAGTATTTT. Protein: CAINPLGLVSPYTQYF.

The genes are TRBV27 and TRBJ2-2, with 7 bases aligning to TRBD1. This CDR3 comprises 15 residues. The germline V gene has CDR1 MNHEY and CDR2 SMNVEV (reference sequence). V shed 6 bases and J 4 bases; nucleotides not matched to a gene: 8. The CDR3 DNA sequence: TGTGCCAGCAGACCCTTGGGACAGATCACCGGGGAGCTGTTTTTT. Translation: CASRPLGQITGELFF.

This clonotype was recorded a few times. This CDR3 is CASRQLAGVGTGELFF. The DNA of the CDR3 is TGTGCCAGCAGACAACTAGCGGGAGTTGGGACCGGGGAGCTGTTTTTT. This chain connects TRBV6-2 or TRBV6-3 to TRBJ2-2; TRBD2 aligns across 11 bases. V lost 6 bases, J lost 5 bases, and 8 bases stayed unmatched. This CDR3 has 16 amino acids. Germline loops: CDR1 MNHEY, CDR2 SVGEGT.

The chain is built from TRBV28 and TRBJ1-4; 11 bases are shared with TRBD1. The V segment lost 5 bases and the J segment 7 bases; nucleotides outside the gene matches: 6. CDR1 is MDHEN and CDR2 is SYDVKM in the germline V gene. CDR3 length: 15 amino acids. This chain's CDR3 is CASSTGTGGSEKLFF. The CDR3 DNA reads as TGTGCCAGCAGTACCGGGACAGGGGGGAGTGAAAAACTGTTTTTT. Using reference TRBV28 and TRBJ1-4 for the parts outside the CDR3, the full variable domain is DVKVTQSSRYLVKRTGEKVFLECVQDMDHENMFWYRQDPGLGLRLIYFSYDVKMKEKGDIPEGYSVSREKKERFSLILESASTNQTSMYLCASSTGTGGSEKLFFGSGTQLSVL.

This clonotype has more than one count but fewer than ten. The chain joins TRBV28 to TRBJ2-7; D perhaps matches TRBD1 (5 bases). Germline CDR1 is MDHEN and CDR2 is SYDVKM. Trimming removed 5 bases from V and 5 bases from J, with 10 bases in between. This CDR3 comprises 12 residues. The CDR3 loop is CASSPQVDEQYF. In DNA form, the CDR3 reads TGTGCCAGCAGTCCACAGGTTGACGAGCAGTACTTC.